This entry lists 17 T cell receptor beta chains sequenced from one sample in a study of identifying expanded T cells in peripheral blood. Produced via immunoSEQ multiplex PCR; TCRdb's table is partial and in-frame only. The top ten clones hold roughly 15% of a sample with under 120,000 clones, 80% to 90% of them seen once. Sequences were obtained from blood. The receptors derive from a person aged 18 to 75 in good health.

This sequence joins TRBV7-2 and TRBJ2-3; TRBD2 matches 10 bases. V was clipped by 7 bases and J by 4 bases; unmatched bases: 5. In germline, CDR1 is SGHTA, CDR2 FQGNSA. This CDR3 comprises 14 residues. The DNA of the CDR3 is TGTGCCAGCAAACAGGGACTAGCGTCAGATACGCAGTATTTT. Residues: CASKQGLASDTQYF. Full variable domain (missing parts from reference TRBV7-2 and TRBJ2-3): GAGVSQSPSNKVTEKGKDVELRCDPISGHTALYWYRQSLGQGLEFLIYFQGNSAPDKSGLPSDRFSAERTGGSVSTLTIQRTQQEDSAVYLCASKQGLASDTQYFGPGTRLTVL.

The gene calls are TRBV19 and TRBJ1-4, with a weak D call TRBD1 (6 bases). The CDR3 is 13 residues long. Per the germline V gene, CDR1 is LNHDA and CDR2 is SQIVND (reference sequence). V lost 8 bases and J 6 bases, leaving 13 bases between the germline ends. For the CDR3, the DNA is TGTGCCAGTCGACGGTACAGGGATGAAAAACTGTTTTTT. Residues: CASRRYRDEKLFF.

The rearrangement links TRBV6-6 to TRBJ2-7; TRBD1 matches at 7 bases. The CDR3 contains 13 residues. CDR1 MNHNY and CDR2 SVGAGI come from the germline V gene (reference sequence). V was pared by 7 bases and J by 4 bases, with 7 bases of the junction left unmatched. CDR3 in amino acids: CASTATGLYEQYF. The CDR3 coding sequence is TGTGCCAGCACCGCGACAGGGCTTTACGAGCAGTACTTC.

The chain uses TRBV7-2 and TRBJ2-3; D remains unclear. The length of the CDR3 is 13 residues. Per germline, CDR1 SGHTA and CDR2 FQGNSA. Trimming took 1 base from V and 4 from J, leaving 6 bases between them. CDR3 sequence: CASSLVPPDTQYF. The CDR3 DNA follows: TGTGCCAGCAGCTTAGTTCCCCCAGATACGCAGTATTTT.

This clone has more than one count but fewer than ten. This chain joins TRBV11-2 and TRBJ1-2, with 7 bases fitting TRBD1. Trimming removed 5 bases from V and 5 bases from J; junction bases left unmatched: 5. The CDR3 length is 13 residues. The germline V gene encodes CDR1 SGHAT and CDR2 FQNNGV. CDR3 residues: CASSRGGVYGYTF. CDR3 DNA sequence: TGTGCCAGCAGCCGAGGGGGCGTATATGGCTACACCTTC.

The genes are TRBV7-2 and TRBJ1-2; TRBD1 matches 7 bases. V dropped 5 bases and J dropped 4; count of bases not matched to a gene: 4. This CDR3 spans 13 amino acids. Germline V gene data show CDR1 as SGHTA and CDR2 as FQGNSA. CDR3 sequence (DNA): TGTGCCAGCAGCAACTGGGACAGCTATGGCTACACCTTC. Translated, it gives CASSNWDSYGYTF.

This clone was observed a handful of times. The chain recombines TRBV18 with TRBJ1-6; D not certain. V lost 3 bases, J lost 7 bases, and 13 bases lay in between. The CDR3 loop spans 15 amino acids. The germline CDR1 and CDR2 sequences are KGHSH and LQKENI. CDR3 coding DNA: TGTGCCAGCTCACCTAGCAGTACGCTAAATTCACCCCTCCACTTT. Amino acids: CASSPSSTLNSPLHF.

In its sample, this clone was seen once. This rearrangement joins TRBV6-1 to TRBJ2-5, with 9 bases matching TRBD1. Germline V gives CDR1 MNHNS, CDR2 SASEGT. This CDR3 is built from 13 residues. The trim removed 6 bases at V and 13 bases at J, leaving 12 bases unmatched. The CDR3 sequence is CASSRDRASELYF. The CDR3 DNA reads as TGTGCCAGCAGCCGGGACAGGGCTAGCGAGCTGTACTTC.

This sequence joins TRBV2 and TRBJ2-1, with 13 bases that match TRBD2. The CDR3 has 16 amino acids. Trimming removed 7 bases from V and 8 bases from J; junction bases left unmatched: 11. CDR1 and CDR2 (germline): SNHLY, FYNNEI. The CDR3 here is CASTGLAGALLDEQFF. The CDR3 coding sequence is TGTGCCAGCACTGGACTAGCGGGGGCCTTGCTGGATGAGCAGTTCTTC.

The rearrangement links TRBV7-9 to TRBJ1-4; possibly TRBD1 for D (5 bases). Per germline, CDR1 SEHNR and CDR2 FQNEAQ (reference sequence). V was pared by 8 bases and J by 5 bases, with 12 bases between. CDR3 size: 13 residues. The CDR3 region has the DNA TGTGCCAGCGTAGAGGGGAAGAATGAAAAACTGTTTTTT. This sequence encodes CASVEGKNEKLFF.

CDR3 residues: CASSSGIDTQYF. CDR3 nucleotides: TGTGCCAGCAGCTCAGGGATAGATACGCAGTATTTT. The chain recombines TRBV7-6 with TRBJ2-3; maybe TRBD1 (5 bases). The V gene's germline CDR1 is SGHVS and CDR2 FNYEAQ. The CDR3 is made up of 12 amino acids. V lost 4 bases to trimming and J lost 5 bases, with 7 bases between them.

This chain joins TRBV27 and TRBJ2-5, with TRBD2 matching 11 bases. Germline CDR1 and CDR2: MNHEY and SMNVEV (reference sequence). The CDR3 is 14 residues long. Unmatched junction bases numbered 7, after V lost 8 bases and J lost 5 bases. CDR3 sequence: CASSLAGGMETQYF. DNA for the CDR3: TGTGCCAGCTCCTTAGCGGGGGGGATGGAGACCCAGTACTTC.

This clone came up a few times. The V and J genes are TRBV19 and TRBJ1-2; perhaps TRBD1 as D (6 bases). The CDR3 has 15 residues. Trimming stripped 7 bases from V and 8 bases from J, with 23 bases between. Germline CDR1 reads LNHDA; CDR2 reads SQIVND (reference sequence). CDR3 bases: TGTGCCAGTACCCTCAGCGGGGGGGCGCGGAGGGGCTACACCTTC. Protein sequence: CASTLSGGARRGYTF.

The chain combines TRBV2 with TRBJ2-5, with D perhaps matching TRBD2 (5 bases). The CDR3 contains 14 residues. CDR1 and CDR2 from the germline V gene are SNHLY and FYNNEI. Trimming took off 5 bases at V and 4 bases at J, with 14 bases between the two ends. The CDR3 DNA is TGTGCCAGCAGTAGGGAGAGGGAGATAGAGACCCAGTACTTC. Its protein is CASSREREIETQYF.

This clone was seen a handful of times. This chain connects TRBV6-5 to TRBJ1-6; 10 nucleotides line up with TRBD1. From germline, CDR1 is MNHEY and CDR2 SVGAGI. J gave up 8 bases and V 2 bases, and 6 bases lay outside the gene matches. The CDR3 extends over 16 amino acids. The CDR3 sequence is CASSYGGQGVDSPLHF. The CDR3 coding sequence is TGTGCCAGCAGTTACGGAGGACAGGGGGTGGATTCACCCCTCCACTTT.

The genes are TRBV29-1 and TRBJ2-3; 8 bases map to TRBD1. Germline loops: CDR1 SQVTM, CDR2 ANQGSEA. J was trimmed by 3 bases and V by 7 bases; bases with no gene match: 9. The length of the CDR3 is 14 residues. The CDR3 nucleotides are TGCAGCGGGAGGACAGGGACCGCAACAGATACGCAGTATTTT. It encodes CSGRTGTATDTQYF.

This sequence joins TRBV9 and TRBJ2-3, with 8 positions matching TRBD2. The CDR3 is made up of 16 amino acids. Trimming removed 3 bases from V and 4 bases from J; junction bases left unmatched: 10. Germline V gene data show CDR1 as SGDLS and CDR2 as YYNGEE. CDR3: CASSEAAGGRSDTQYF. CDR3 nucleotide sequence: TGTGCCAGCAGCGAGGCCGCGGGGGGCAGGTCAGATACGCAGTATTTT.